This T cell receptor (beta chain) was recorded in a study of OX40 agonist ivuxolimab in advanced cancers. For the study in its entirety: Ivuxolimab was a fully human IgG2 agonistic monoclonal antibody targeting the costimulatory receptor OX40 (CD134). Intravenous ivuxolimab was administered to patients every 2 weeks at six dose levels: 0.01, 0.1, 0.3, 1.5, 3 and 10 mg/kg. Among the 52 dose-escalation patients, 19 had hepatocellular carcinoma, roughly 15 melanoma, 9 renal cell carcinoma and 9 head and neck cancer. In the dose-escalation cohort, roughly four fifths of patients were male, and the mean age was around 60 years, with a range of roughly 20 to 80. Prior anti-PD-1, anti-PD-L1 or anti-CTLA-4 therapy was permitted, and about 40% of dose-escalation patients had received checkpoint inhibitors. Three dose-escalation patients achieved partial responses, one with hepatocellular carcinoma and two with cutaneous melanoma. Peripheral TCRbeta sequencing was intended to test whether TCR sequence diversity was altered and clonal T-cell expansion was caused by ivuxolimab. The paper reports the monotherapy dose-escalation portion (N of about 50 patients) of the phase I ivuxolimab trial. Broader findings and caveats from the paper: Low levels of normalized T-cell clonal expansion were also seen in some patients who did not respond. At doses from 0.1 to 3.0 mg/kg, clonal expansion was seen in both CD4+ and CD8+ blood T cells between baseline and week 6. Which antigens the clonally expanded peripheral T cells were specific for was not determined. In the 0.1-3.0 mg/kg groups, partial responders were among the patients with the lowest normalized peripheral clonal expansion, particularly in CD8+ T cells. After ivuxolimab, expanded clones were on average more numerous among CD8+ T cells than among CD4+ T cells.

The trial excluded patients who had a history of autoimmune disease or were on systemic immunosuppression. Peripheral blood for TCR sequencing was drawn from every dose cohort at baseline, at cycle 4 day 1 and at cycle 7 day 1. The samples were taken from a phase I, first-in-human, multicenter, open-label dose-escalation trial of ivuxolimab. The trial enrolled adults with locally advanced or metastatic head and neck squamous cell, hepatocellular, melanoma or renal cell carcinoma. Before TCR sequencing, CD4+ T cells and CD8+ T cells from peripheral blood were sorted into separate populations. The CDR3 runs 14 amino acids, cysteine and phenylalanine included. Here the CDR3 DNA is all that survives: 42 bases in frame from base 1. V is shortened by 6 bases, J by 0 bases, and the region joining them spans 11 bases. Reading the germline V gene (reference sequence) gives CDR1 LNHDA and CDR2 SQIVND. To sequence the TCRbeta CDR3 region, genomic DNA was isolated from the sorted cells. The immunoSEQ Assay was used for sequencing of TCRbeta CDR3 regions. TCRdb obtained this table from immuneACCESS and retained in-frame rearrangements with V and J assigned. These tables miss some clones; where compared with another copy, unresolved V genes account for less than half of the shortfall, and the remainder is unexplained. The sample table holds 75,000 to 95,000 clones, of which approximately 85% were seen once. The biggest ten clones account for approximately 0.2% of the sample.

Notes on this clone: No antigen is known for it. Within one base of it there is no much larger clone, and no base qualities were kept.

This specimen consisted of CD4+ or CD8+ T cells sorted from blood, obtained in a trial of the OX40 agonist ivuxolimab. This sequence was found in an adult with an advanced solid tumor such as melanoma, head and neck, liver or kidney cancer. The rearrangement joined TRBV19 to TRBJ1-1; a weak D assignment points to TRBD1 (6 bases agree). In nucleotide form, the sequence is TGTGCCAGTAGGTACAGGGTCATGAACACTGAAGCTTTCTTT. Translation gives CASRYRVMNTEAFF.